These 4 T cell receptor beta chains were all obtained from the same sample, sequenced in a study of shared T cell receptors in the human thymus. Repertoires were generated with immunoSEQ multiplex PCR, while TCRdb's copy carries only in-frame clones and drops some. The table records under 850,000 clones, approximately 87% of them present only once. These same records also appear under a second study, on human thymus T cells.

The sample was thymocytes. Receptor source: a boy less than two years old with a congenital heart defect.

The rearrangement joins TRBV30 to TRBJ2-2; the D gene is possibly TRBD2 (5 bases). V dropped 3 bases and J dropped 6 bases, with 20 bases sitting between them. This CDR3 is 16 amino acids long. Looked up from germline, CDR1 is GTSNPN and CDR2 is SVGIG (reference sequence). DNA of the CDR3: TGTGCCTGGAGCCCCCCAAGAGGGCTAGTCCCCGGGGAGCTGTTTTTT. Amino acids: CAWSPPRGLVPGELFF.

This sequence joins TRBV28 and TRBJ1-5, with 9 bases lining up with TRBD1. The length of the CDR3 is 15 residues. The germline V gene has CDR1 MDHEN and CDR2 SYDVKM. Trimming took 8 bases from V and 2 from J; bases not matched to a gene: 7. CDR3 sequence: CASALQGARNQPQHF. CDR3 DNA: TGTGCCAGCGCATTACAGGGGGCACGCAATCAGCCCCAGCATTTT.

The gene calls are TRBV20-1 and TRBJ1-2, with D perhaps TRBD1 (5 bases). The CDR3 is made up of 11 amino acids. In germline, CDR1 is DFQATT, CDR2 SNEGSKA (reference sequence). V lost 8 bases and J 4 bases, leaving 11 bases between the germline ends. The CDR3 region is CSPQGSYGYTF. CDR3 DNA: TGCAGTCCCCAGGGAAGCTATGGCTACACCTTC.

The rearrangement links TRBV12-5 to TRBJ2-5, with TRBD2 identical over 10 bases. Germline loops: CDR1 LGHNT, CDR2 FRNRAP. The length of the CDR3 is 17 residues. J gave up 2 bases and V 6 bases, and 12 bases lay outside the gene matches. The CDR3 sequence is CASGATSGIRGQETQYF. The CDR3 coding sequence is TGTGCTAGTGGGGCCACTAGCGGGATCAGGGGGCAAGAGACCCAGTACTTC.